The 24 T cell receptor beta chains presented below share a single source sample, sequenced in a study of T cell responses to AZD1222 COVID-19 vaccine. TCRdb's copy holds only in-frame clones and misses some; the assay was immunoSEQ multiplex PCR. The sample yields fewer than 150,000 clones, roughly 93% seen once. The specimen was peripheral blood, collected on day 0 of AZD1222 vaccination. Receptor source: an adult in good health.

The chain carries TRBV20-1 and TRBJ1-5; D might be TRBD1 (6 bases). The CDR3 has 15 amino acids. Deletions cut 3 bases from V and 2 bases from J, with 14 bases between. Germline CDR1 and CDR2: DFQATT and SNEGSKA (reference sequence). The chain's CDR3 is CSASPPKGGNQPQHF. The CDR3 DNA sequence: TGCAGTGCTAGTCCGCCTAAGGGGGGCAATCAGCCCCAGCATTTT.

Only one count was recorded for this clone. The rearrangement joins TRBV29-1 to TRBJ1-1, with D hard to call. The CDR3 extends over 12 amino acids. The V gene lost 4 bases and the J gene lost 5 bases, with 11 bases spanning the gap. Germline assignment: CDR1 SQVTM and CDR2 ANQGSEA. DNA for the CDR3: TGCAGCGTTGGACATGGGCGAACTGAAGCTTTCTTT. It specifies CSVGHGRTEAFF.

The rearrangement links TRBV30 to TRBJ2-3, with 10 bases aligning to TRBD2. Per germline, CDR1 GTSNPN and CDR2 SVGIG (reference sequence). V lost 1 base, J lost 6 bases, and 7 bases stayed unmatched. The CDR3 loop spans 15 amino acids. The CDR3 DNA reads TGTGCCTGGAGTGCGGCTAGCGGGAGTTGGGATACGCAGTATTTT. Its translation: CAWSAASGSWDTQYF.

This clone was detected only once. The V gene is TRBV11-3, the J gene TRBJ2-5; D is uncertain. CDR1 is SGHNT and CDR2 is YENEEA in the germline V gene. CDR3 length: 12 amino acids. The V gene lost 3 bases and the J gene lost 3 bases, with 5 bases spanning the gap. The CDR3 DNA follows: TGTGCCAGCAGCTTTACGGAAGAGACCCAGTACTTC. It specifies CASSFTEETQYF.

The CDR3 DNA reads TGTGCCACCAGCAGAGATCGGCTAGCGGGAGGGCCTGAGACCCAGTACTTC. This sequence encodes CATSRDRLAGGPETQYF. The genes are TRBV15 and TRBJ2-5; 12 bases align to TRBD2. The CDR3 sequence is 17 residues long. CDR1 and CDR2 from the germline V gene are LNHNV and YYDKDF (reference sequence). Trimming removed 0 bases from V and 5 bases from J; junction bases left unmatched: 7. Full variable domain (missing parts from reference TRBV15 and TRBJ2-5): DAMVIQNPRYQVTQFGKPVTLSCSQTLNHNVMYWYQQKSSQAPKLLFHYYDKDFNNEADTPDNFQSRRPNTSFCFLDIRSPGLGDTAMYLCATSRDRLAGGPETQYFGPGTRLLVL.

This clone was detected once. The DNA of the CDR3 is TGTGCCAGCAGCCGGGGACAGGGGTCTGGCGGCTACACCTTC. Translating gives CASSRGQGSGGYTF. V is TRBV3-1 (or the pseudogene TRBV3-2) and J is TRBJ1-2, with 10 bases identical to TRBD1. V gave up 4 bases and J gave up 8 bases; unmatched junction bases: 7. There are 14 residues in the CDR3. Germline V gene sequence: CDR1 LGHDT, CDR2 YNNKEL (reference sequence).

This chain uses TRBV28 with TRBJ1-2; 12 bases line up with TRBD1. CDR1 and CDR2 from the germline V gene are MDHEN and SYDVKM. J lost 2 bases, V lost 6 bases, and 7 bases had no gene match. The CDR3 has 16 residues. The CDR3 DNA reads TGTGCCAGCAGAATAACCGGGACAGGGGGCAACTATGGCTACACCTTC. This sequence encodes CASRITGTGGNYGYTF.

The chain uses TRBV28 and TRBJ1-2; 9 nucleotides match TRBD1. Trimming at V came to 2 bases and at J to 0 bases, leaving 13 bases not matched to a gene. Germline CDR1 and CDR2: MDHEN and SYDVKM. CDR3 length: 19 residues. The CDR3 DNA follows: TGTGCCAGCAGTTTAGGACGAGGCGAACAGGGGGCCCCTAACTATGGCTACACCTTC. It specifies CASSLGRGEQGAPNYGYTF.

The genes are TRBV3-1 (or the pseudogene TRBV3-2) and TRBJ2-5, with D tentatively TRBD2 (6 bases). The CDR3 length is 14 residues. V lost 2 bases to trimming and J lost 4 bases, with 11 bases between them. Per the germline V gene, CDR1 is LGHDT and CDR2 is YNNKEL (reference sequence). CDR3 in amino acids: CASSQLGGGETQYF. CDR3 DNA: TGTGCCAGCAGCCAACTGGGGGGTGGAGAGACCCAGTACTTC.

This chain connects TRBV11-3 to TRBJ2-2; 11 nucleotides match TRBD1. Per the germline V gene, CDR1 is SGHNT and CDR2 is YENEEA. The CDR3 length is 16 residues. Germline trimming cut 6 bases from V and 4 bases from J; bases unmatched to any gene: 7. For the CDR3, the DNA is TGTGCCAGCAGACGTGGACAGGGGGCTGGCACCGGGGAGCTGTTTTTT. Translating gives CASRRGQGAGTGELFF.

Here the CDR3 reads CASSQGRGANSPLHF. The CDR3 DNA reads as TGTGCCAGCAGCCAAGGCAGGGGGGCGAATTCACCCCTCCACTTT. This chain connects TRBV16 to TRBJ1-6; 7 bases are shared with TRBD1. The J segment lost 7 bases and the V segment lost 2 bases, leaving 5 bases of the junction unmatched. Germline V gives CDR1 KGHSY, CDR2 FQNENV. The CDR3 loop spans 15 amino acids.

This chain joins TRBV2 and TRBJ2-7, with 7 positions matching TRBD2. This CDR3 comprises 13 residues. With 6 bases clipped from V and 3 bases from J, the junction kept 5 bases outside the gene matches. The germline CDR1 and CDR2 sequences are SNHLY and FYNNEI. CDR3 in DNA: TGTGCCAGCAGGACCGGGACTAACTACGAGCAGTACTTC. Translated, it gives CASRTGTNYEQYF.

This clone was seen just once. One end of the junction does not line up with germline, which may come from a read error. The chain recombines TRBV15 with TRBJ2-1; D unresolved. The germline CDR1 and CDR2 sequences are LNHNV and YYDKDF (reference sequence). The CDR3 is 15 amino acids. CDR3 sequence: CATSRDLGIYTEQFF. Here the CDR3 DNA reads TGTGCCACCAGCAGAGATCTGGGGATTTACACTGAGCAGTTCTTC. The full variable domain, rest sourced from reference TRBV15 and TRBJ2-1, is DAMVIQNPRYQVTQFGKPVTLSCSQTLNHNVMYWYQQKSSQAPKLLFHYYDKDFNNEADTPDNFQSRRPNTSFCFLDIRSPGLGDTAMYLCATSRDLGIYTEQFFGPGTRLTVL.

The chain links TRBV28 to TRBJ1-2; possibly TRBD1 for D (6 bases). Germline CDR1 and CDR2: MDHEN and SYDVKM. The V end lost 4 bases, the J end lost 11 bases, and 17 bases lay between the germline ends. The length of the CDR3 is 13 residues. Written as DNA, the CDR3 is TGTGCCAGCAGTTCTCTCGGACAGTGGGGATACACCTTC. It translates to CASSSLGQWGYTF.

The J gene is TRBJ2-1, the V gene TRBV2, with 7 bases aligning to TRBD2. Germline CDR1 and CDR2: SNHLY and FYNNEI. J was trimmed by 3 bases and V by 3 bases; bases with no gene match: 5. The CDR3 extends over 15 amino acids. The CDR3 protein is CASSDRLAVYNEQFF. The DNA of the CDR3 is TGTGCCAGCAGTGACCGCCTAGCGGTCTACAATGAGCAGTTCTTC.

The J gene is TRBJ2-3, the V gene TRBV5-8; possibly TRBD1 or TRBD2 for D (5 bases each). The CDR3 runs to 15 residues. CDR1 and CDR2 from the germline V gene are SGHTS and YDEGEE. Trimming pared 1 base from V and 2 bases from J, leaving 11 bases between. The CDR3 here is CASSLSGGITDTQYF. DNA of the CDR3: TGTGCCAGCAGCTTGTCTGGGGGTATCACAGATACGCAGTATTTT.

This chain uses TRBV9 with TRBJ2-2; unclear D gene. The ends were cut back, 3 bases at V and 7 bases at J, with 7 bases in the middle. CDR1 is SGDLS and CDR2 is YYNGEE in the germline V gene. CDR3 length: 12 residues. The CDR3 region has the DNA TGTGCCAGCAGCGGATCCCACGGGGAGCTGTTTTTT. It encodes CASSGSHGELFF.

This chain uses TRBV6-1 with TRBJ2-3, with D possibly matching TRBD2 (6 bases). Germline-derived CDR1 and CDR2 are MNHNS and SASEGT. The CDR3 has 16 residues. Trimming removed 0 bases at V and 4 bases at J, with 14 bases between. CDR3 bases: TGTGCCAGCAGTGAAGCGCACGGGAGTGGTGCAGATACGCAGTATTTT. Its translation: CASSEAHGSGADTQYF.

This chain joins TRBV27 and TRBJ2-7, with D perhaps TRBD2 (5 bases). The V and J ends lost 6 bases and 4 bases respectively, with 13 bases between them. Germline-derived CDR1 and CDR2 are MNHEY and SMNVEV (reference sequence). The CDR3 spans 13 residues. The CDR3 DNA is TGTGCCAGCAGGCGGGCCAGCGAATACGAGCAGTACTTC. Translated: CASRRASEYEQYF.

The chain joins TRBV13 to TRBJ2-1, with 7 bases fitting TRBD1. The CDR3 is made up of 15 amino acids. CDR1 is PRHDT, CDR2 FYEKMQ, per germline (reference sequence). Unmatched junction bases numbered 7, after V lost 4 bases and J lost 4 bases. For the CDR3, the DNA is TGTGCCAGCAGCTCGAGGGGGCTTGGGTACAATGAGCAGTTCTTC. Translating gives CASSSRGLGYNEQFF.

The chain recombines TRBV4-2 with TRBJ2-3, with D possibly being TRBD2 (5 bases). The V gene's germline CDR1 is LGHNA and CDR2 YNFKEQ. V was clipped by 4 bases and J by 2 bases, with 19 bases between them. The CDR3 consists of 17 residues. The CDR3 here is CASSLSLQTGITDTQYF. Written as DNA, the CDR3 is TGTGCCAGCAGCCTATCCCTTCAGACGGGAATCACAGATACGCAGTATTTT.

This chain connects TRBV5-1 to TRBJ1-2, with unresolved D. Trimming cost V 6 bases and J 6 bases, with 18 bases left between them. The CDR3 length is 14 residues. Germline CDR1 is SGHRS and CDR2 is YFSETQ. Here the CDR3 DNA reads TGCGCCAGCACCGGGTTCGGGGTCTCGGATGGCTACACCTTC. The encoded protein is CASTGFGVSDGYTF.

This clone has only one observation. This chain connects TRBV19 to TRBJ1-2, with D unclear. CDR1 is LNHDA, CDR2 SQIVND, per germline (reference sequence). CDR3 length: 15 residues. V dropped 6 bases and J dropped 0 bases, with 14 bases sitting between them. This CDR3 reads CASSTRSGPNYGYTF. CDR3 coding DNA: TGTGCCAGTAGCACGCGCAGCGGTCCTAACTATGGCTACACCTTC.

As to this clone: Relative to the germline gene, one junction end is altered; a read error may explain this. This rearrangement joins TRBV6-5 to TRBJ2-3; 7 positions agree with TRBD2. Per germline, CDR1 MNHEY and CDR2 SVGAGI. CDR3 length equals 14 residues. The CDR3 here is CASIYGGRADTQYF. The DNA for the CDR3 is TGTGCCAGCATTTACGGTGGGAGGGCTGATACGCAGTATTTT.